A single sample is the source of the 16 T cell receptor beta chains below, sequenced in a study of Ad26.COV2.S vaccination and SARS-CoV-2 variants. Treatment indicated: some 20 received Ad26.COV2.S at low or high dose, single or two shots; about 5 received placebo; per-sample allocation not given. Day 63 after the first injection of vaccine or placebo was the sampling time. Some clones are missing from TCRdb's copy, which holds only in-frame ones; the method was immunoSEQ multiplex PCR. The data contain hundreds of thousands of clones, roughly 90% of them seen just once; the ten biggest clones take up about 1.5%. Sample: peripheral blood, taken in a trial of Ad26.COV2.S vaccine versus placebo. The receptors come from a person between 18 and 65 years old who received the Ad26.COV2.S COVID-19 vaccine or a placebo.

The CDR3 protein is CASSLLAGGYGEQYF. The CDR3, as DNA: TGTGCCAGCAGCCTACTAGCGGGAGGTTATGGCGAGCAGTACTTC. J is TRBJ2-7 and V is TRBV14; 12 bases line up with TRBD2. CDR1 is SGHDN, CDR2 FVKESK, per germline. The V segment lost 4 bases and the J segment 6 bases; nucleotides outside the gene matches: 7. This CDR3 is 15 amino acids long.

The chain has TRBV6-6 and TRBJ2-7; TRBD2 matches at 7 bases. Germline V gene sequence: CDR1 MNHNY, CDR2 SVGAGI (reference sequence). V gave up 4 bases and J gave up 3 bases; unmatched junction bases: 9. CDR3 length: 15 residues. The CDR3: CASSSPSGIRYEQYF. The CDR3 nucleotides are TGTGCCAGCAGTTCCCCCAGCGGGATTCGCTACGAGCAGTACTTC.

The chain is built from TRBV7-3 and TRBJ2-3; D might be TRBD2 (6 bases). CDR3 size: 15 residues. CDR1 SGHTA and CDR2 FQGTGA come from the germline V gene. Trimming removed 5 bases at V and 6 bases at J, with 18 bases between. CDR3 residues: CASSAQRASADTQYF. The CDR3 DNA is TGTGCCAGCAGCGCCCAGCGGGCCTCCGCGGATACGCAGTATTTT.

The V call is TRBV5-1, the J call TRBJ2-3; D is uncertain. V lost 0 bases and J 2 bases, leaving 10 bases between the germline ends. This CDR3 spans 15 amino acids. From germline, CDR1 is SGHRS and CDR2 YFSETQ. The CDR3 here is CASSLGGSYTDTQYF. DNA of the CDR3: TGCGCCAGCAGCTTGGGGGGATCCTACACAGATACGCAGTATTTT.

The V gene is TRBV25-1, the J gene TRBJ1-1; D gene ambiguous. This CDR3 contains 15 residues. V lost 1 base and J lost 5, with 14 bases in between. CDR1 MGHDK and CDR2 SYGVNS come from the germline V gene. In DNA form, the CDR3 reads TGTGCCAGCAGTGAATTTGAGGGAAGACGTACTGAAGCTTTCTTT. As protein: CASSEFEGRRTEAFF. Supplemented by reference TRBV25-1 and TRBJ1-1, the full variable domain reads EADIYQTPRYLVIGTGKKITLECSQTMGHDKMYWYQQDPGMELHLIHYSYGVNSTEKGDLSSESTVSRIRTEHFPLTLESARPSHTSQYLCASSEFEGRRTEAFFGQGTRLTVV.

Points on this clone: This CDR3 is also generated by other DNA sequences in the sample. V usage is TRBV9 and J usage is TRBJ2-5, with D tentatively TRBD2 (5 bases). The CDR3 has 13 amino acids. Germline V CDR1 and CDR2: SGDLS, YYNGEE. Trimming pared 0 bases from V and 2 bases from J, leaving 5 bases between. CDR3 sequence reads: CASSVGGQETQYF. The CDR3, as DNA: TGTGCCAGCAGCGTAGGAGGGCAAGAGACCCAGTACTTC.

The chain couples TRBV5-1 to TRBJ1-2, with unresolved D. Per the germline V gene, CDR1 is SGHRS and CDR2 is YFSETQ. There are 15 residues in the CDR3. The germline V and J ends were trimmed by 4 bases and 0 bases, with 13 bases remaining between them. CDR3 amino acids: CASSPAMAPNYGYTF. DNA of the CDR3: TGCGCCAGCAGCCCGGCGATGGCGCCTAACTATGGCTACACCTTC.

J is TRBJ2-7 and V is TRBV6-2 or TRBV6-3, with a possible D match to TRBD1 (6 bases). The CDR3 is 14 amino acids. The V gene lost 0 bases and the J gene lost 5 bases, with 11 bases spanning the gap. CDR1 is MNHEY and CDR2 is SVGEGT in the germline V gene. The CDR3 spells CASSYSNRVHEQYF. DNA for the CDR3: TGTGCCAGCAGTTACTCGAACAGGGTCCACGAGCAGTACTTC.

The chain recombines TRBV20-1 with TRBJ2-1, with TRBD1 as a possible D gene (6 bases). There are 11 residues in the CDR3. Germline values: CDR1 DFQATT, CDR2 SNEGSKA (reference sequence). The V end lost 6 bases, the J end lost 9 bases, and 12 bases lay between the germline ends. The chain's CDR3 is CSAQTGFEQFF. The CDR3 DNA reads TGCAGTGCCCAAACAGGGTTTGAGCAGTTCTTC.

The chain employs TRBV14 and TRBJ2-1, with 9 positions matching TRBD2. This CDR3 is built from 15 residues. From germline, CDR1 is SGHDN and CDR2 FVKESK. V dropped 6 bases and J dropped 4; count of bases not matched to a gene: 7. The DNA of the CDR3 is TGTGCCAGCAGTTGGGCTAGCGGGGTTTACAATGAGCAGTTCTTC. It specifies CASSWASGVYNEQFF.

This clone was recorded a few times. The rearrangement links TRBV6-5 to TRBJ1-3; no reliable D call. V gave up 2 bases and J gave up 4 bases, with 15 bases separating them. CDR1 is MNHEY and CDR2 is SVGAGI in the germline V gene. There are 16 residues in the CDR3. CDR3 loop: CASSYKTPVTGNTIYF. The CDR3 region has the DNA TGTGCCAGCAGTTACAAGACTCCTGTAACCGGAAACACCATATATTTT.

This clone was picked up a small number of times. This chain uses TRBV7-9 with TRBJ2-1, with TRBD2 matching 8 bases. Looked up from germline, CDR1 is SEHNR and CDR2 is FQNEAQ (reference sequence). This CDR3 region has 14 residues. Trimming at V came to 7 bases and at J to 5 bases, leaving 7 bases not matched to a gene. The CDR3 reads CASKPGLGHNEQFF. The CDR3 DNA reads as TGTGCCAGCAAACCGGGACTAGGTCACAATGAGCAGTTCTTC.

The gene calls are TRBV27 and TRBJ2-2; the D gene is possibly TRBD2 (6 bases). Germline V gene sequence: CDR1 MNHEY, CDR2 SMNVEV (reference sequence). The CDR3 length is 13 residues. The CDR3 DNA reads TGTGCAGTCTGTCCCGGGGGCACCGGGGAGCTGTTTTTT. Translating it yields CAVCPGGTGELFF.

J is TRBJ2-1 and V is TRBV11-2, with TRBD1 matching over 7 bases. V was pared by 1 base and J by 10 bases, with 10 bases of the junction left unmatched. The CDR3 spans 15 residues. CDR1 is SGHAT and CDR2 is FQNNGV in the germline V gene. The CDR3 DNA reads TGTGCCAGCAGCTTAGCTACCCAACAGGGGTGGGAGCAGTTCTTC. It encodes CASSLATQQGWEQFF.

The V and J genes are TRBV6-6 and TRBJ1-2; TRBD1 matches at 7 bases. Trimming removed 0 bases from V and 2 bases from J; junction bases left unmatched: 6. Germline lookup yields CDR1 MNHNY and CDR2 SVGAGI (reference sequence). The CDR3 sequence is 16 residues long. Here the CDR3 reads CASSYSPAGQNYGYTF. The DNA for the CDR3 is TGTGCCAGCAGTTACTCACCCGCGGGACAGAACTATGGCTACACCTTC.

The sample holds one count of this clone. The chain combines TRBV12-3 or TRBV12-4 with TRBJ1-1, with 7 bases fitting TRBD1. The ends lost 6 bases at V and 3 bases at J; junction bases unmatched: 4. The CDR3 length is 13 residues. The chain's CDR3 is CASSATGDTEAFF. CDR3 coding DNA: TGTGCCAGCAGCGCTACAGGGGACACTGAAGCTTTCTTT.